The 11 T cell receptor beta chains given below trace back to one sample, sequenced in a study of breast tumors, draining lymph nodes, adjacent tissues. TCRdb re-called the multiplex PCR reads with MiXCR, one entry per CDR3 protein. The profile covers 200,000 to 300,000 distinct CDR3 sequences, with over 25% appearing a single time and around 1% taken by the ten largest. The lymph nodes were axillary draining lymph nodes from breast cancer patients. The sequencing sample was made of axillary lymph node tissue. The origin of the receptors is a female donor with breast cancer. Some clones in this sample may be carry-over from other donors' samples.

V gene TRBV5-8 combines with J gene TRBJ2-7, with D perhaps assigned TRBD1 or TRBD2 (5 bases each). Germline loops: CDR1 SGHTS, CDR2 YDEGEE. CDR3 length equals 14 residues. The V end was cut by 2 bases, the J end by 6 bases, with 15 bases between. CDR3 amino acids: CASSFDGAPSEQYF. In DNA form, the CDR3 reads TGTGCCAGCAGCTTCGACGGGGCCCCCTCCGAGCAGTACTTC.

In this sample, this clonotype turned up many times. The chain carries TRBV6-5 and TRBJ1-5, with 7 bases identical to TRBD1. J gave up 9 bases and V 6 bases, and 14 bases lay outside the gene matches. Germline lookup yields CDR1 MNHEY and CDR2 SVGAGI. The CDR3 runs to 15 residues. CDR3 sequence reads: CASRRTQGDYRPQHF. In DNA form, the CDR3 reads TGTGCCAGCAGACGGACCCAGGGGGACTATCGGCCCCAGCATTTT.

The chain carries TRBV10-3 and TRBJ2-1; 12 nucleotides agree with TRBD2. The V gene's germline CDR1 is ENHRY and CDR2 SYGVKD. V was clipped by 7 bases and J by 7 bases; unmatched bases: 8. The CDR3 length is 15 residues. CDR3: CAINLAGGPGNEQFF. CDR3 sequence (DNA): TGTGCCATCAATCTAGCGGGAGGGCCGGGAAATGAGCAGTTCTTC.

The rearrangement uses TRBV11-2 and TRBJ2-1; TRBD2 is a possible D gene (6 bases). Germline CDR1 reads SGHAT; CDR2 reads FQNNGV. The CDR3 consists of 14 residues. V lost 3 bases and J 9 bases, leaving 15 bases between the germline ends. The CDR3 is CASSLGGIGREQFF. The CDR3 nucleotides are TGTGCCAGCAGCTTGGGAGGAATAGGTCGTGAGCAGTTCTTC.

There are many counts of this clonotype. The chain joins TRBV19 to TRBJ2-2, with D perhaps matching TRBD1 (6 bases). V lost 10 bases to trimming and J lost 6 bases, with 12 bases between them. Germline V gene sequence: CDR1 LNHDA, CDR2 SQIVND (reference sequence). This CDR3 is built from 12 residues. The DNA of the CDR3 is TGTGCCATCTCAGGGGTCCCCGGGGAGCTGTTTTTT. Protein sequence: CAISGVPGELFF.

This clonotype appeared a few times. A much larger clone differs by one base, so this may be a read error. The rearrangement joins TRBV9 to TRBJ2-7; 7 nucleotides align to TRBD2. The CDR3 is 16 residues long. CDR1 is SGDLS and CDR2 is YYNGEE in the germline V gene. CDR3 sequence (DNA): TGTGCCAGCAGCGTAGGCGGTGCGGGAGCCTCCTACGCGCAGTACTTC. Translating gives CASSVGGAGASYAQYF.

In its sample, this clonotype was seen once. One end of the junction does not line up with germline, which may come from a read error. The CDR3 reads CASGLPPGRGNYSYTF. The CDR3 DNA reads TGCGCTAGTGGTTTACCCCCGGGACGAGGAAACTATAGCTACACCTTC. This chain connects TRBV12-5 to TRBJ1-2; maybe TRBD1 (5 bases). Germline CDR1 LGHNT, CDR2 FRNRAP. The CDR3 extends over 16 amino acids. Based on the CDR3 plus reference TRBV12-5 and TRBJ1-2, the full variable domain is DARVTQTPRHKVTEMGQEVTMRCQPILGHNTVFWYRQTMMQGLELLAYFRNRAPLDDSGMPKDRFSAEMPDATLATLKIQPSEPRDSAVYFCASGLPPGRGNYSYTFGSGTRLTVV.

This clonotype was counted a few times. A much more abundant neighbour one base away suggests this may be a read error. The chain has TRBV20-1 and TRBJ2-2; 9 positions match TRBD2. Germline assignment: CDR1 DFQATT and CDR2 SNEGSKA (reference sequence). The CDR3 totals 16 residues. Trimming cost V 5 bases and J 4 bases; bases outside gene matches: 11. Here the CDR3 reads CSASLNSGGTTGELFF. The DNA of the CDR3 is TGCAGTGCTTCCCTAAATAGCGGGGGTACCACCGGGGAGCTGTTTTTT.

The sample holds many counts of this clonotype. The CDR3 bases are TGTGCCAGCAGCTCCAACGTACGCAATGAGCAGTTCTTC. Its translation is CASSSNVRNEQFF. The chain couples TRBV7-9 to TRBJ2-1, with no clear D. V dropped 4 bases and J dropped 6 bases, with 10 bases sitting between them. The germline V gene has CDR1 SEHNR and CDR2 FQNEAQ (reference sequence). The CDR3 loop spans 13 amino acids.

In its sample, this clonotype was seen a few times. The junction does not match germline at one end; this may be a read error. This chain links TRBV5-8 with TRBJ1-2; D is unclear. The CDR3 loop spans 10 amino acids. Germline V lookup: CDR1 SGHTS, CDR2 YDEGEE. The CDR3, as DNA: TGTGCCAGCAGCGACTATGGCTCCACCTTC. Encoded protein: CASSDYGSTF.

This clonotype was observed many times. V gene TRBV5-8 combines with J gene TRBJ1-5; 7 nucleotides align to TRBD1. This CDR3 comprises 16 residues. V trimming: 2 bases; J trimming: 4 bases; junction bases outside the gene matches: 9. Germline V gene data show CDR1 as SGHTS and CDR2 as YDEGEE. The CDR3 region is CASSFGGGAKNQPQHF. In DNA form, the CDR3 reads TGTGCCAGCAGCTTCGGAGGGGGCGCAAAGAATCAGCCCCAGCATTTT.